The T cell receptor (beta chain) described here comes from a study of Ad26.COV2.S vaccination and SARS-CoV-2 variants. Study background: Donor allocation was to the COV1001 Ad26.COV2.S trial arm.

The sample's treatment: about 20 received Ad26.COV2.S at low or high dose, single or two shots; about 5 received placebo; per-sample allocation not given. Vaccine and placebo recipients were sampled on day 63 after the first injection. The CDR3 is 14 residues long. Germline V lookup: CDR1 SGHTA, CDR2 FQGNSA. Trimming left V 3 bases short and J 3 bases short, with 11 bases between. TCRdb's copy holds only in-frame clones and misses some; the assay was immunoSEQ multiplex PCR. The data hold about 320,000 clones, with over 80% observed a single time. The rearrangement links TRBV7-2 to TRBJ2-5; possible D gene TRBD2, 5 bases. The source of this sequence is a person between 18 and 59 years old who received the Ad26.COV2.S COVID-19 vaccine or a placebo. Here the sequenced sample was peripheral blood, taken in a trial of Ad26.COV2.S vaccine versus placebo. In DNA, the CDR3 is TGTGCCAGCAGCTTCCAGACGGGGAAAGAGACCCAGTACTTC. Translation: CASSFQTGKETQYF.